The source of this TCR beta chain is a study of cytomegalovirus exposure and HLA in healthy donors. Study-wide background: Among around 200 million T cells, an earlier analysis found roughly 120 million unique TCR beta sequences. The study's findings and limits: The study flagged around 160 TCR beta chains as cytomegalovirus-associated. Most subjects had HLA-A and HLA-B alleles reportedly predicted accurately by TCR beta sequences. In an earlier analysis, about 90% or about 30%: the productive usage of most TCR beta V segments.

60 Vbeta and 13 Jbeta primers were used in PCR. The data were produced by immunoSEQ multiplex PCR, yet TCRdb's version contains in-frame clones alone and is incomplete. The table records around 120,000 clones, 80% to 90% of them present only once. About this clone: Its target is unknown.

Input material: PBMCs. This sequence originates from a man between 45 and 60 years old in good health and CMV-seronegative.

The CDR3 reads CASSLLSGDQPQHF. Written as DNA, the CDR3 is TGCGCCAGCAGCCTCCTATCAGGGGATCAGCCCCAGCATTTT. V and J are TRBV4-1 and TRBJ1-5, with D possibly being TRBD1 (6 bases). The CDR3 covers 14 residues. Trimming cost V 4 bases and J 5 bases, with 12 bases left between them. Germline CDR1 is MGHRA and CDR2 is YSYEKL.